This T cell receptor (beta chain) is from a study of OX40 agonist ivuxolimab in advanced cancers. For the study at large: Given to patients was ivuxolimab, an agonistic anti-OX40 (CD134) antibody. Cohort: more than 75% men, mean age 60, aged about 23 to 80. Findings and caveats of the study: In general, CD8+ T cells held more expanded clones than CD4+ did, on average.

Researchers took blood at baseline, on cycle 4 day 1, and on cycle 7 day 1. As concerns this clone: Its antigen remains unidentified.

Only in-frame clones appear in the TCRdb table, and some are missing; sequencing was by immunoSEQ multiplex PCR. The profile shows nearly 95,000 clones, approximately 94% of them singletons. This clonotype originated in an adult with an advanced solid tumor such as melanoma, head and neck, liver or kidney cancer. Sequencing was performed on CD4+ or CD8+ T cells sorted from blood, taken in a trial of the OX40 agonist ivuxolimab.

The CDR3 protein is CASSLGSGAGETQYF. DNA of the CDR3: TGTGCCAGCAGCTTAGGGTCCGGGGCGGGAGAGACCCAGTACTTC. The rearrangement joins TRBV11-2 to TRBJ2-5; possibly TRBD1 or TRBD2 for D (5 bases each). The ends were cut back, 1 base at V and 4 bases at J, with 13 bases in the middle. The CDR3 has 15 residues. The germline CDR1 and CDR2 sequences are SGHAT and FQNNGV.